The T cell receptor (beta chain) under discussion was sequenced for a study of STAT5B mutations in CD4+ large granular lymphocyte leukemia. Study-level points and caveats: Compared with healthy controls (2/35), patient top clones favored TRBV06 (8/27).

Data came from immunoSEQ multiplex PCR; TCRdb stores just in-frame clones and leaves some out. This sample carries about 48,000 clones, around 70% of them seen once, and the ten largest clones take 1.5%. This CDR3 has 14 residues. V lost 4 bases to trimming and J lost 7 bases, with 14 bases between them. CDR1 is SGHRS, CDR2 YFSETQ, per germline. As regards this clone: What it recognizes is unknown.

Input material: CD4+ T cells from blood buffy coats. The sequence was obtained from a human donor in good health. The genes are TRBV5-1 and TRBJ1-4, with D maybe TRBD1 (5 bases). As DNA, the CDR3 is TGCGCCAGCAGCCTTGGGAGGGGCGTTGAAAAACTGTTTTTT. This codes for CASSLGRGVEKLFF.